One T cell receptor beta chain is described in this entry. Its matching antigen is unknown. Germline CDR1 ENHRY, CDR2 SYGVKD. The V and J ends lost 9 bases and 2 bases respectively, with 2 bases between them. This CDR3 is built from 10 residues. Every contributor of samples was a Caucasian grown-up residing in Nashville, Tennessee. Unsorted PBMC replicate PCRs drew on 250 to 300 ng DNA, representing some 32,000 T cell genomes. Using immunoSEQ multiplex PCR, the repertoire was profiled, and TCRdb retains in-frame clones only, with some absent. This table has about 490,000 clones, about 85% appearing once. This specimen belongs to a study of shared clonotypes between healthy human individuals. Study-level results: The authors expected sequencing depth to affect clonotype sharing among donors. The sampled material consisted only of blood, and tissue repertoires are likely to differ.

This TCR was recovered from a woman in her forties in good health. Some clones in this sample may be carry-over from other donors' samples. The chain links TRBV10-3 to TRBJ1-5; D uncertain. The sample was PBMCs. In DNA form, the CDR3 reads TGTGCCATAGGCAATCAGCCCCAGCATTTT. Encoded protein: CAIGNQPQHF.